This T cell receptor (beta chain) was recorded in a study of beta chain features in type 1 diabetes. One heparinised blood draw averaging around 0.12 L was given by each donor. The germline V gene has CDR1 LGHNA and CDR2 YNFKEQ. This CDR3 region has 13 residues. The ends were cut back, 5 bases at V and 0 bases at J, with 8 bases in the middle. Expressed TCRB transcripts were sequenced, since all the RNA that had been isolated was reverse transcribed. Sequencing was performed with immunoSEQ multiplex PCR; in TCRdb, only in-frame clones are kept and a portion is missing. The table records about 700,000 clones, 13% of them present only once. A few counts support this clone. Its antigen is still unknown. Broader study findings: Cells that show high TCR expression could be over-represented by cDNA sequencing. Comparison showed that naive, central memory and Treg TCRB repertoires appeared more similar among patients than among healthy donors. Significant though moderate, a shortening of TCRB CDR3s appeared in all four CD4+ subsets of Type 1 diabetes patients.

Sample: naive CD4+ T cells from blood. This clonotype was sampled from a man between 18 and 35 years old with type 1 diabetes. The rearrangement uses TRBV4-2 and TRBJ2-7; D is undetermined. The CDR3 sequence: CASSSLSSYEQYF. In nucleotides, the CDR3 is TGTGCCAGCAGCTCTTTGAGCTCCTACGAGCAGTACTTC.